What follows is one T cell receptor (beta chain) and its context. This clone has a handful of counts. Its antigen is currently not known. Per-nucleotide qualities are absent, and no much larger clonotype sits a single base away. These data originate in a study of neoadjuvant anti-PD-1 for oral cavity cancer (dated by TCRdb to the early 2020s). Study-wide context: Three to four biweekly doses of nivolumab at 3 mg/kg were mostly administered to patients before curative-intent surgical resection. A fourth nivolumab dose was given around day 43 to patients without progression, and definitive surgical resection was performed in those patients on days 50-56. Patients with complete response, partial response or stable disease by RECIST 1.1 were defined as responders, whereas patients with progression were defined as non-responders. There were 12 patients in the parent correlative cohort, and the response rate was more than 25%. Summary of the overall study and its limitations: After neoadjuvant nivolumab, non-responders showed significantly higher T cell clonality (Gini index) in PBMCs than responders did. Higher pretreatment blood Treg/Th17 ratios correlated with both higher pretreatment blood TCRbeta clonality and lower post-treatment tumor TCRbeta clonality. TCR analyses included only a few patients per response group, and the authors called for larger cohorts for validation.

Between the V and J ends, shortened by 4 bases and 0 bases respectively, the junction contains 8 bases. The CDR3 contains 14 residues, cysteine and phenylalanine counted. Only the CDR3 region is kept as DNA, spanning 42 bases read in frame from base 1. Sequences MGHDK (CDR1) and SYGVNS (CDR2) are obtained from the germline V gene. Read against the paper, the sample's time point label means: after neoadjuvant nivolumab, at surgical resection. Patients were newly diagnosed with stage II-IVA oral cavity squamous cell carcinoma and had received no prior systemic or radiation treatment. The cohort consisted of patients with HPV-negative, locally advanced oral cavity squamous cell carcinoma. No culture maintenance or expansion was done, as the peripheral blood mononuclear cells went straight to analysis. Samples came from a longitudinal correlative study of a single-arm phase II trial of neoadjuvant nivolumab in oral cavity squamous cell carcinoma. Subject-matched pre- and post-treatment PBMCs and tumors from three responders and three non-responders underwent genomic DNA-based TCRbeta sequencing. Peripheral blood mononuclear cells were collected before nivolumab treatment and again after treatment, at the time of surgery. Genomic DNA was isolated from PBMCs using the Maxwell RSC DNA from Cells kit.

For deep sequencing, each PBMC sample was run in six replicates, with libraries mostly built from around 500 ng of input genomic DNA. TCRbeta libraries were prepared with the immunoSEQ hsTCRbeta kit according to the manufacturer's instructions. The finished libraries were brought together in one pool at 2.5 to 3.5 nM, which was then read using an Illumina NovaSeq 6000 S4 flow cell. The published analysis was carried out like this. The immunoSEQ Analyzer was used for raw data preprocessing and quality control. The analysis was limited to productive rearrangements, and each clonotype was defined by a unique CDR3 amino acid sequence. Repertoire clonality was estimated as the Gini-Simpson index, which was calculated using the R package tcR. Student's t test was used to compare Gini indices, and Pearson correlation was used to assess associations with tumor size change. Entries here come from immuneACCESS through TCRdb and include only in-frame sequences with V and J called. Some clones fail to appear in such tables; in the studies checked, an unresolved V gene covers under half of the shortfall, and the cause of the remainder is unknown. That table supplies the V and J calls and clone size; D and trimming were determined from the DNA. For this sample the table gives some 13,000 clones, of which approximately 75% were detected only once. 2.8% of the sample is taken by the ten largest.

This TCR was sampled from a person aged 35 to 85 with oral cavity squamous cell carcinoma. The input for sequencing was PBMCs, taken after nivolumab (anti-PD-1) treatment. In this chain, TRBV25-1 is recombined with TRBJ2-3; the D segment may tentatively be TRBD1 or TRBD2, each giving 5 matched bases. The CDR3 here reads CASSVRGSTDTQYF. Read as DNA, the sequence is TGTGCCAGCAGTGTACGGGGCAGCACAGATACGCAGTATTTT. Here the CDR3 is joined to the reference TRBV25-1 and TRBJ2-3 genes, and the full variable domain is: EADIYQTPRYLVIGTGKKITLECSQTMGHDKMYWYQQDPGMELHLIHYSYGVNSTEKGDLSSESTVSRIRTEHFPLTLESARPSHTSQYLCASSVRGSTDTQYFGPGTRLTVL.